Listed here are 25 T cell receptor beta chains from one sample, sequenced in a study of tumor and adjacent non-tumor tissue in lung cancer. No cell sorting was done before RNA was extracted from the tissue. Three rounds of nested PCR, following a modified ARM-PCR protocol, produced the TCRbeta library. MiXCR, applied by TCRdb to the multiplex PCR reads, yields one record per CDR3 protein. The sample lists under 250,000 distinct CDR3 sequences, around 71% occurring once. Sequencing used lung tumor tissue. These receptors were taken from a man in his sixties with non-small cell lung cancer.

This clonotype has more than one count but fewer than ten. This rearrangement joins TRBV5-5 to TRBJ2-4; D gene unclear. With 4 bases removed from V and 8 bases from J, the gap between germline ends came to 16 bases. The germline CDR1 and CDR2 sequences are SGHKS and YYEKEE (reference sequence). The CDR3 is 14 amino acids. The CDR3 nucleotides read TGTGCCAGCAGCCCCAGGACCGTCATGGACATTCAGTACTTC. This codes for CASSPRTVMDIQYF.

In its sample, this clonotype was seen a few times. This chain uses TRBV20-1 with TRBJ2-3; 10 nucleotides agree with TRBD1. Trimming at V came to 4 bases and at J to 2 bases, leaving 6 bases not matched to a gene. Germline CDR1 DFQATT, CDR2 SNEGSKA (reference sequence). The CDR3 covers 15 residues. In nucleotides, the CDR3 is TGCAGTGCTATAGGGACAGGGGACTTCACAGATACGCAGTATTTT. Protein: CSAIGTGDFTDTQYF.

This clonotype was detected ten times or more. The gene calls are TRBV5-5 and TRBJ2-7; the D gene is possibly TRBD1 (5 bases). In germline, CDR1 is SGHKS, CDR2 YYEKEE (reference sequence). V was cut by 5 bases and J by 1 base, with 10 bases left in between. The CDR3 is made up of 13 amino acids. CDR3 residues: CASSRQSSYEQYF. CDR3 in DNA: TGTGCCAGCAGTCGACAGTCATCCTACGAGCAGTACTTC.

Only one count was recorded for this clonotype. A much larger clone lies one base from this, so it may be a read error. The CDR3 is CASSQARWDRRGDTHYF. DNA for the CDR3: TGCGCCAGCAGCCAAGCGAGGTGGGACAGGAGGGGGGATACGCACTATTTT. V usage is TRBV4-1 and J usage is TRBJ2-3; 8 positions match TRBD1. CDR3 length equals 17 residues. Germline assignment: CDR1 MGHRA and CDR2 YSYEKL.

This clonotype appeared many times. The chain links TRBV20-1 to TRBJ2-1; 12 nucleotides line up with TRBD2. CDR3 length equals 15 residues. The germline V gene has CDR1 DFQATT and CDR2 SNEGSKA (reference sequence). With 6 bases clipped from V and 7 bases from J, the junction kept 10 bases outside the gene matches. CDR3: CSARLAGGRSNEQFF. As DNA, the CDR3 is TGCAGTGCAAGGCTAGCGGGAGGGCGGAGTAATGAGCAGTTCTTC.

This rearrangement joins TRBV6-5 to TRBJ2-7; the D is unclear. This CDR3 comprises 14 residues. Per germline, CDR1 MNHEY and CDR2 SVGAGI. The V gene lost 6 bases and the J gene lost 3 bases, with 15 bases spanning the gap. CDR3 amino acids: CASRSEREVYEQYF. CDR3 coding DNA: TGTGCCAGCAGATCGGAAAGGGAAGTCTACGAGCAGTACTTC.

This clonotype was seen more than once but under ten times. The chain is built from TRBV14 and TRBJ1-2; perhaps TRBD1 as D (6 bases). With 4 bases removed from V and 6 bases from J, the gap between germline ends came to 12 bases. The CDR3 length is 13 residues. Germline values: CDR1 SGHDN, CDR2 FVKESK. CDR3 nucleotide sequence: TGTGCCAGCAGCCCAGGCAGGGGCCATGGCTACACCTTC. It translates to CASSPGRGHGYTF.

This chain links TRBV20-1 with TRBJ2-3; D possibly uses TRBD1 or TRBD2 (6 bases each). Trimming cost V 5 bases and J 3 bases, with 24 bases left between them. Germline V gives CDR1 DFQATT, CDR2 SNEGSKA (reference sequence). CDR3 length: 17 amino acids. Here the CDR3 reads CSAPTTGAMHSTDTQYF. In DNA form, the CDR3 reads TGCAGTGCTCCCACGACGGGGGCCATGCACAGTACAGATACGCAGTATTTT.

This clonotype was observed a single time. This sequence joins TRBV10-3 and TRBJ2-7; perhaps TRBD2 as D (6 bases). The germline V gene has CDR1 ENHRY and CDR2 SYGVKD. V shed 1 base and J shed 2 bases, with 9 bases lying between them. CDR3 size: 14 residues. Here the CDR3 DNA reads TGTGCCATCAGTGAGTATAGCGGCCCCTACGAGCAGTACTTC. Translation: CAISEYSGPYEQYF.

Only a few counts were recorded for this clonotype. The V and J genes are TRBV5-6 and TRBJ2-5; D uncertain. The V gene lost 4 bases and the J gene lost 4 bases, with 5 bases spanning the gap. The CDR3 extends over 11 amino acids. Germline CDR1 reads SGHDT; CDR2 reads YYEEEE. The CDR3 reads CASSRLETQYF. CDR3 nucleotides: TGTGCCAGCAGCCGTCTAGAGACCCAGTACTTC.

The V call is TRBV29-1, the J call TRBJ2-7, with 7 bases matching TRBD1. V gave up 4 bases and J gave up 4 bases; unmatched junction bases: 13. Germline CDR1 reads SQVTM; CDR2 reads ANQGSEA. This CDR3 has 15 residues. CDR3 coding DNA: TGCAGCGTTGTATTTACAGGGGTTAATCCTTACGAGCAGTACTTC. It translates to CSVVFTGVNPYEQYF.

Only one count was recorded for this clonotype. The conserved phenylalanine or tryptophan is not found at the CDR3 terminus, so this likely reflects a read error. V gene TRBV11-1 combines with J gene TRBJ2-2, with a weak D call TRBD2 (6 bases). Germline V gene sequence: CDR1 SGHAT, CDR2 FQDESV (reference sequence). The length of the CDR3 is 15 residues. The CDR3: CASSQLAGGTVELFY. The CDR3 bases are TGTGCTAGCAGCCAACTAGCTGGCGGCACCGTGGAGCTGTTTTAT.

This clonotype qualifies as medium-sized. This sequence joins TRBV6-1 and TRBJ1-3; possible D gene TRBD1, 5 bases. CDR3 size: 14 residues. The germline gives CDR1 MNHNS, CDR2 SASEGT. The V gene lost 6 bases and the J gene lost 0 bases, with 9 bases spanning the gap. The CDR3 loop reads CASSSGTSGNTIYF. CDR3 sequence (DNA): TGTGCCAGCAGCTCCGGGACCTCTGGAAACACCATATATTTT.

This clonotype was seen repeatedly, ten times or more. The chain employs TRBV11-1 and TRBJ2-7, with D perhaps TRBD1 (5 bases). Germline V lookup: CDR1 SGHAT, CDR2 FQDESV (reference sequence). Trimming left V 5 bases short and J 2 bases short, with 13 bases between. The CDR3 is 14 residues long. The CDR3 loop is CASSTAGKPYEQYF. CDR3 in DNA: TGTGCCAGCAGCACGGCAGGGAAGCCCTACGAGCAGTACTTC.

As concerns this clonotype: In this CDR3 the conserved last residue, phenylalanine or tryptophan, is missing, so a read error is likely. The V gene is TRBV29-1, the J gene TRBJ2-1; a possible D gene is TRBD2 (6 bases). Germline CDR1 is SQVTM and CDR2 is ANQGSEA. CDR3 size: 12 residues. CDR3 residues: CSESPSGNEQFS. The CDR3 nucleotides are TGCAGTGAATCGCCCAGCGGGAATGAGCAGTTCTCC.

On this clonotype itself: This may come from a read error, since a much larger clone is one base off. The gene calls are TRBV6-1 and TRBJ2-3; 10 nucleotides align to TRBD2. The germline CDR1 and CDR2 sequences are MNHNS and SASEGT. The CDR3 totals 15 residues. As DNA, the CDR3 is TGTACCAGCAGCCAGCGGGGGGGCTCCCCAGATACGCAGTATTTT. Encoded protein: CTSSQRGGSPDTQYF.

As to this clonotype: One end of the junction varies from germline; a read error may be responsible. The chain is built from TRBV6-1 and TRBJ1-6; TRBD1 is a possible D gene (6 bases). This CDR3 comprises 15 residues. The germline gives CDR1 MNHNS, CDR2 SASEGT. This CDR3 is CASSEATGYNSPLRF. Here the CDR3 DNA reads TGTGCCAGCAGTGAAGCCACAGGGTACAATTCACCCCTCCGCTTT.

Concerning this clonotype: This could be a read error, since a much larger clone is one nucleotide away. V and J are TRBV20-1 and TRBJ2-7; D uncertain. Looked up from germline, CDR1 is DFQATT and CDR2 is SNEGSKA (reference sequence). The CDR3 length is 12 residues. V was clipped by 1 base and J by 6 bases, with 10 bases between them. For the CDR3, the DNA is TGCAGTGCTAGAGTCGCAGAGTTCGAGCAGTACTTC. Translated, it gives CSARVAEFEQYF.

With regard to this clonotype: At one boundary the junction diverges from the germline segment, which might be a read error. The rearrangement uses TRBV28 and TRBJ1-6; no firm D call. Per germline, CDR1 MDHEN and CDR2 SYDVKM. The CDR3 sequence is 14 residues long. CDR3 loop: CASSFRVVNSPLHF. The CDR3 nucleotides are TGTGCCAGCAGTTTTAGGGTTGTAAATTCACCCCTCCACTTC.

Remarks on this clonotype: The junction departs from germline at one end; a sequencing error may be responsible. V gene TRBV11-3 combines with J gene TRBJ2-7; D is tentatively TRBD1 or TRBD2 (5 bases each). This CDR3 region has 14 residues. Germline V gives CDR1 SGHNT, CDR2 YENEEA. The CDR3 DNA sequence: TGTGCCAGCAGCCGGGGACGGGCTTCCTATGAGCAGTACTTC. Residues: CASSRGRASYEQYF. Looking up the rest from reference TRBV11-3 and TRBJ2-7 gives the full variable domain: EAGVVQSPRYKIIEKKQPVAFWCNPISGHNTLYWYLQNLGQGPELLIRYENEEAVDDSQLPKDRFSAERLKGVDSTLKIQPAELGDSAVYLCASSRGRASYEQYFGPGTRLTVT.

With respect to this clonotype: The conserved final phenylalanine or tryptophan is absent from the CDR3, which likely points to a read error. This sequence joins TRBV12-5 and TRBJ2-1; the D gene is possibly TRBD2 (6 bases). Germline-derived CDR1 and CDR2 are LGHNT and FRNRAP. The CDR3 runs to 15 residues. Trimming stripped 2 bases from V and 8 bases from J, with 16 bases between. CDR3: CASGLSYGEVHEQFL. CDR3 coding DNA: TGTGCTAGTGGTTTGTCCTATGGGGAGGTCCATGAGCAGTTCTTA.

This clonotype was observed a single time. A much larger clone sits a single nucleotide away, making a read error possible. CDR3 nucleotide sequence: TGTGCCAGCAGTTCCTCACTGGGGAAAGGAGACAATGAGCAGTTCTTC. It encodes CASSSSLGKGDNEQFF. The V call is TRBV12-3 or TRBV12-4, the J call TRBJ2-1; D not certain. The CDR3 contains 16 residues. Deletions cut 4 bases from V and 5 bases from J, with 18 bases between.

Only a few counts were recorded for this clonotype. V usage is TRBV5-6 and J usage is TRBJ2-7; D tentatively reads TRBD1 or TRBD2 (5 bases each). Trimming removed 4 bases from V and 0 bases from J, with 8 bases in between. The CDR3 totals 13 residues. CDR1 SGHDT and CDR2 YYEEEE come from the germline V gene. CDR3 loop: CASSRDGSYEQYF. For the CDR3, the DNA is TGTGCCAGCAGCCGGGACGGCTCCTACGAGCAGTACTTC.

This clonotype appeared a single time. One end of the junction does not line up with germline, which may come from a read error. The chain couples TRBV20-1 to TRBJ2-7, with TRBD2 identical over 12 bases. This CDR3 has 15 residues. Germline V gene sequence: CDR1 DFQATT, CDR2 SNEGSKA (reference sequence). The CDR3 region has the DNA TGCAGTTCTAGCCCGTGGACTAGCGGGAACTACAAGCAGTACTTC. Amino acid sequence: CSSSPWTSGNYKQYF.

This clonotype was recorded a few times. This may arise from a read error, as a much more abundant clone is one base away. This chain connects TRBV11-3 to TRBJ2-1, with D perhaps assigned TRBD1 or TRBD2 (5 bases each). The CDR3 spans 12 residues. From germline, CDR1 is SGHNT and CDR2 YENEEA. The CDR3 loop reads CANSWGYNEQFF. DNA for the CDR3: TGTGCCAACAGCTGGGGGTACAATGAGCAGTTCTTC.